This T cell receptor (beta chain) comes out of a study of STAT3 mutations in large granular lymphocyte leukemia. General study points: Clonal expansion was inferred from other time points because no sample existed at each clone's first appearance. Every T-LGLL patient had at least one immunodominant TCRbeta clonotype.

The CDR3 spans 13 residues. The germline CDR1 and CDR2 sequences are GTSNPN and SVGIG (reference sequence). V lost 2 bases, J lost 0 bases, and 7 bases lay in between. With regard to this clone: Its antigen is still unknown.

Profiling relied on immunoSEQ multiplex PCR, and the TCRdb table lists in-frame clones only, not all of them. Here the sample spans over 15,000 clones, approximately 91% being singletons. The sample taken for sequencing was peripheral blood mononuclear cells. The sequence came from a woman aged 50 to 60 with T-cell large granular lymphocyte leukemia. Some clones in this sample may be carry-over from other donors' samples. J is TRBJ1-1 and V is TRBV30; the D is unclear. For the CDR3, the DNA is TGTGCCTGGAGTTTTACCATGAACACTGAAGCTTTCTTT. Translating gives CAWSFTMNTEAFF.